The sequence of this TCR beta chain was determined in a study of blood T cell repertoires in COVID-19. Whole-study context: The cDNA or gDNA used as material had been derived from T cells, B-cell-depleted T cells, or PBMCs.

In the original analysis: Estimation of nucleated cell counts relied on the amplification of reference gene primers. Data came from immunoSEQ multiplex PCR; TCRdb stores just in-frame clones and leaves some out. The V and J calls and clone size are taken from that table; D and trimming were inferred from the DNA. In the table there are around 88,000 clones, over 70% of which are singletons. Trimming removed 5 bases from V and 14 bases from J, with 16 bases in between. CDR1 and CDR2 (germline): MDHEN, SYDVKM. The CDR3 covers 13 residues. Sequenced: peripheral blood. The chain has TRBV28 and TRBJ1-6, with no clear D. The sequence derives from a man aged 55 to 70 with acute or convalescent COVID-19. The CDR3 DNA reads as TGTGCCAGCAGTGCCCCACACTTCAGCGCCCTCCACTTT. It yields the protein CASSAPHFSALHF. The full variable domain, rest sourced from reference TRBV28 and TRBJ1-6, is DVKVTQSSRYLVKRTGEKVFLECVQDMDHENMFWYRQDPGLGLRLIYFSYDVKMKEKGDIPEGYSVSREKKERFSLILESASTNQTSMYLCASSAPHFSALHFGNGTRLTVT.